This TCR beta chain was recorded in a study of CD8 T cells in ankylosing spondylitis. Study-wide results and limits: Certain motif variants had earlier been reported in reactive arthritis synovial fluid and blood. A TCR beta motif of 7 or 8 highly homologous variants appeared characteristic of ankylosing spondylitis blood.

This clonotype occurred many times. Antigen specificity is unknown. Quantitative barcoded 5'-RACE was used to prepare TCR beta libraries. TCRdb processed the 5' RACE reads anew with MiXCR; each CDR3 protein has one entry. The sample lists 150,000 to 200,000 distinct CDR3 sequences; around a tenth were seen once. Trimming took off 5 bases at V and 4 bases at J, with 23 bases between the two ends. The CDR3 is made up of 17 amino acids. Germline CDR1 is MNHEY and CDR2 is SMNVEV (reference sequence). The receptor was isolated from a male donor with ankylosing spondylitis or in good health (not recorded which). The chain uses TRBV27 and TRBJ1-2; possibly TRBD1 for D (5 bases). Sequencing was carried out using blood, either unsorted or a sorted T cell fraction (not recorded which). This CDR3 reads CASSPQALRGGGYGYTF. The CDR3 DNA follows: TGTGCCAGCAGTCCCCAAGCGCTTAGGGGAGGTGGCTATGGCTACACCTTC.